The entry below gives a single T cell receptor (beta chain) sequence along with its context. The antigen remains unidentified. Here immunoSEQ multiplex PCR was the method, and the copy in TCRdb shows in-frame clones only, minus some. The table lists 65,000 to 85,000 clones, around nine tenths of them singletons, with roughly 7.5% in the top ten. This sample is drawn from a study of OX40 agonist ivuxolimab in advanced cancers. Looking at the study overall: Every 2 weeks, patients received ivuxolimab intravenously, dosed at 0.01 to 10 mg/kg. Anti-PD-1, anti-PD-L1 or anti-CTLA-4 therapy given earlier was allowed, and roughly 40% had some. Overall study findings and caveats: Averaged across samples, CD8+ T cells carried more expanded clones than CD4+ did.

The CDR3 runs to 18 residues. Deletions cut 5 bases from V and 3 bases from J, with 23 bases between. CDR1 and CDR2 (germline): LNHDA, SQIVND (reference sequence). This TCR was sampled from an adult with an advanced solid tumor such as melanoma, head and neck, liver or kidney cancer. The sequences come from CD4+ or CD8+ T cells sorted from blood, collected in a trial of the OX40 agonist ivuxolimab. The rearrangement links TRBV19 to TRBJ1-5; D may be TRBD1 (5 bases). CDR3 region: CASSALLGRDDINQPQHF. The CDR3 bases are TGTGCCAGTAGTGCCCTTCTGGGGAGGGACGATATCAATCAGCCCCAGCATTTT.